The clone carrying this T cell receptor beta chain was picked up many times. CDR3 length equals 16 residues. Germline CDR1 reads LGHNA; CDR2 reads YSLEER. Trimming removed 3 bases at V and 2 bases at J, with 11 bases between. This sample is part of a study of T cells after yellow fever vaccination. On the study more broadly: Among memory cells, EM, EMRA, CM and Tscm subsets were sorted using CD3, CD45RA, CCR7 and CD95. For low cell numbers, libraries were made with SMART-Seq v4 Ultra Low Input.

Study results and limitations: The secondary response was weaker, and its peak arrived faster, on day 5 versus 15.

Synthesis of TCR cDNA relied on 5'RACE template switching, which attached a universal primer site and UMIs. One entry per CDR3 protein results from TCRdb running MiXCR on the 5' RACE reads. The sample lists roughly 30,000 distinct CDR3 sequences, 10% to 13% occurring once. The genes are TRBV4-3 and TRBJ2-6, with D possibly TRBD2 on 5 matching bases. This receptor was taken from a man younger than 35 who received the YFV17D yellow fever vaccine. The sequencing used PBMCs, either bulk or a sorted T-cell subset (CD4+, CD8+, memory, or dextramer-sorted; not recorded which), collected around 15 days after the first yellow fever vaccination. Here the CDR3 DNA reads TGCGCCAGCAGCCAGGTGTCCGGGACTGGGGCCAACGTCCTGACTTTC. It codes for CASSQVSGTGANVLTF.